This T cell receptor (beta chain) originates from a study of Graves' ophthalmopathy and Graves' hyperthyroidism. Study details: Peripheral blood was obtained at first diagnosis, ahead of any treatment.

In germline, CDR1 is SGHVS, CDR2 FNYEAQ. Trimming stripped 2 bases from V and 7 bases from J, with 17 bases between. The CDR3 loop spans 15 amino acids. Researchers took RNA transcripts and amplified TCR beta CDR3 regions from them. HTBI primers were used in a first-round RT-PCR, which preceded a second-round multiplex PCR. TCRdb reprocessed the multiplex PCR reads via MiXCR and lists one record per CDR3 protein. The table lists about 220,000 distinct CDR3 sequences, 20% to 25% of them singletons. This clonotype was detected many times. Uncontrolled infections, pregnancy, lactation or other autoimmune diseases led to patient exclusion.

The chain is built from TRBV7-6 and TRBJ2-5; D might be TRBD2 (5 bases). Sequenced material: peripheral blood. The receptor comes from a woman aged 45-65 years with Graves' ophthalmopathy. CDR3 region: CASSLLVIQGGTQYF. The CDR3 DNA follows: TGTGCCAGCAGCTTACTGGTAATCCAAGGAGGGACCCAGTACTTC.